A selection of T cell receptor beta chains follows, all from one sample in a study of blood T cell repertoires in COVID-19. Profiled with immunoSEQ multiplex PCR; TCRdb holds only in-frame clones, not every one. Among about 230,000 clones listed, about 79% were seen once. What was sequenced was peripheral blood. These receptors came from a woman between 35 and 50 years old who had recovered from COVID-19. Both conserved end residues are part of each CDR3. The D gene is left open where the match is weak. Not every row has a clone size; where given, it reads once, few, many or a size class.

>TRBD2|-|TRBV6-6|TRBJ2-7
TGTGCCAGCAGACCTGGACTAGCGGGGGACTACGAGCAGTACTTC
CASRPGLAGDYEQYF
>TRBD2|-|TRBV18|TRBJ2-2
TGTGCCAGCTCACCTGGCAGCGGGGGCCCTCGGTCCGGGGAGCTGTTTTTT
CASSPGSGGPRSGELFF
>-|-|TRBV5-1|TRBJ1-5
TGCGCCAGCAGCTTGGGGACGGGGGAAAATCAGCCCCAGCATTTT
CASSLGTGENQPQHF
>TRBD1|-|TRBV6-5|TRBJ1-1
TGTGCCAGCACCGTACAGGGGGCCATGAACACTGAAGCTTTCTTT
CASTVQGAMNTEAFF
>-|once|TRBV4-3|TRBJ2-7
TGCGCCAGCAGCCAAGATCTCGGTCAGGTAGAGGGCGAGCAGTACTTC
CASSQDLGQVEGEQYF
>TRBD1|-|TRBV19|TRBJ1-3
TGTGCCAGTAGTATAACAGGGGGTGGAAACACCATATATTTT
CASSITGGGNTIYF
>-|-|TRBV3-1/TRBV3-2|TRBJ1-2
TGTGCCAGCAGCCAAGAGTGGACAAATCGTGGCTACACCTTC
CASSQEWTNRGYTF
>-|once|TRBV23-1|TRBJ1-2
TGCGCCAGCAGTCGGACAGAACCTTATAACTATGGCTACACCTTC
CASSRTEPYNYGYTF
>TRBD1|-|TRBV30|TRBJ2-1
TGTGCCTGGAGTAGGGCTAAGGGGACAGTTAATGAGCAGTTCTTC
CAWSRAKGTVNEQFF
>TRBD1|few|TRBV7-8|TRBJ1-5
TGTGCCAGCAGCCACCGGGACAGGAGGGTTAGCAATCAGCCCCAGCATTTT
CASSHRDRRVSNQPQHF
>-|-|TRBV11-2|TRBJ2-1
TGTGCCAGCACCTCCTCGACAGTAAACTCCTACAATGAGCAGTTCTTC
CASTSSTVNSYNEQFF
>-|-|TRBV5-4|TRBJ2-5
TGTGCCAGCAGCCCTTTTCGACAGAGGGAGACCCAGTACTTC
CASSPFRQRETQYF
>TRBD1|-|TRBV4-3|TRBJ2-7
TGCGCCAGCAGCCAAGGGCCGGGACAGGCCTACGAGCAGTACTTC
CASSQGPGQAYEQYF
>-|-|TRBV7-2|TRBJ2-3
TGTGCCAGCAGCGGCTCTTTGTTGGCGGGGTACACAGATACGCAGTATTTT
CASSGSLLAGYTDTQYF
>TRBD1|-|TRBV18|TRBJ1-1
TGTGCCAGCTCACCAGGGACAGGGGACACTGAAGCTTTCTTT
CASSPGTGDTEAFF
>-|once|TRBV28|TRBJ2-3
TGTGCCAGCAGCTATAGGGGAGGAGATACGCAGTATTTT
CASSYRGGDTQYF
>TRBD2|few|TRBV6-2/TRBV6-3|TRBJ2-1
TGTGCCAGCAGCCTAGGACTAGCCTCCTACAATGAGCAGTTCTTC
CASSLGLASYNEQFF
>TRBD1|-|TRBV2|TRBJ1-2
TGTGCCAGCAGTGACCAGGGACAGACTTATGGCTACACCTTC
CASSDQGQTYGYTF
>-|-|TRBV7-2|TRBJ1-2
TGTGCCAGCAGCTTAGTTCGACAGGTCTTCTATGGCTACACCTTC
CASSLVRQVFYGYTF
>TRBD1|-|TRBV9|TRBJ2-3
TGTGCCAGCAGCCCGCGGGACAGGGGCGGGGAAGATACGCAGTATTTT
CASSPRDRGGEDTQYF
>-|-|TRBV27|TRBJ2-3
TGTGCCAGCAGTTTTAAGGTACCGACACGCACAGATACGCAGTATTTT
CASSFKVPTRTDTQYF
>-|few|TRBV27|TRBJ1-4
TGTGCCAGCAGGGGAGATGCAACTAATGAAAAACTGTTTTTT
CASRGDATNEKLFF
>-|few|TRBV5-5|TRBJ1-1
TGTGCCAGCAGCTTCCAGGGTAACACTGAAGCTTTCTTT
CASSFQGNTEAFF
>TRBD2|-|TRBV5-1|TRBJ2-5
TGCGCCAGCAGCCCGGGCGCTAGCGGGGTCCAAGAGACCCAGTACTTC
CASSPGASGVQETQYF
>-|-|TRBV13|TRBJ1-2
TGTGCCAGCAGCTTACGCGAGATCCACTATGGCTACACCTTC
CASSLREIHYGYTF
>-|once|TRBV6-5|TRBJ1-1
TGTGCCAGCAGTTACTACAGGGAGAACACTGAAGCTTTCTTT
CASSYYRENTEAFF
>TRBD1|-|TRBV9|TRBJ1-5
TGTGCCAGCAGCGTAGGGGACAGGGCCTCGAGGAGCCAGCCCCAGCATTTT
CASSVGDRASRSQPQHF
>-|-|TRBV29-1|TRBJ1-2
TGCAGCGTCGTACAGGGTCGCGATGGCTACACCTTC
CSVVQGRDGYTF
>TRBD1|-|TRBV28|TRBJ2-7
TGTGCCAGCAGTCCCTGGACAGGGGTAGCCAAAAGCGGGGACGAGCAGTACTTC
CASSPWTGVAKSGDEQYF
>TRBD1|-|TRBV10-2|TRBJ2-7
TGCGCCAGCGATCCGGGACAGGGTTCCTACGAGCAGTACTTC
CASDPGQGSYEQYF
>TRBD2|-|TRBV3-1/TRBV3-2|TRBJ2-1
TGTGCCAGCAGCTCTTCCGGGACTAGCGGCAATGAGCAGTTCTTC
CASSSSGTSGNEQFF
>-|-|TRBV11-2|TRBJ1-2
TGTGCCAGCAGCTTAGATCAGGAGGATGGCTACACCTTC
CASSLDQEDGYTF
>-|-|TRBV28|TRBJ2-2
TGTGCCAGCAGTTTGAGCGCGCAGGGGAATACCGGGGAGCTGTTTTTT
CASSLSAQGNTGELFF
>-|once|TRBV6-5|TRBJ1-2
TGTGCCAGCAGTACCCCCCCTGTCATGCGCTATGGCTACACCTTC
CASSTPPVMRYGYTF
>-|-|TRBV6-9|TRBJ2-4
TGTGCCAGCATCTTCGAGGTTAGGAAGGCCAAAAACATTCAGTACTTC
CASIFEVRKAKNIQYF
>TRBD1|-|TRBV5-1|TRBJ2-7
TGCGCCAGCAGCCCGACAGGGGTCGAGCAGTACTTC
CASSPTGVEQYF
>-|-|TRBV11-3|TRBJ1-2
TGTGCCAGCAGCGTAATGAGGGACTATGGCTACACCTTC
CASSVMRDYGYTF
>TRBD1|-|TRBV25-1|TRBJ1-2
TGTGCCAGCAGTGACTCGTCTCGCCAAACAGGGGTCGGCTACACCTTC
CASSDSSRQTGVGYTF
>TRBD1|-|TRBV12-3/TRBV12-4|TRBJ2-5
TGTGCCACCATGACAGGGATGCAAGAGACCCAGTACTTC
CATMTGMQETQYF
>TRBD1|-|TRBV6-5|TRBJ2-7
TGTGCCAGCAGAACGGGACAGGGGCTCCTCGAGCAGTACTTC
CASRTGQGLLEQYF
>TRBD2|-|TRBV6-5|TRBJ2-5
TGTGCCAGCAAACAGCCGGGACTAGGTATCGAGACCCAGTACTTC
CASKQPGLGIETQYF
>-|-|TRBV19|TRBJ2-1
TGTGCCAGTAGTATTTCTGGGACAAGTAACAATGAGCAGTTCTTC
CASSISGTSNNEQFF
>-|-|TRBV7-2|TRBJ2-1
TGTGCCAGCAGCTTCATTAGTAGCCAGCAGTTCTTC
CASSFISSQQFF
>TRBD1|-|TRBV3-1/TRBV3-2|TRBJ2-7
TGTGCCAGCAGCCAAGGATCTACAGGGGGCTACGAGCAGTACTTC
CASSQGSTGGYEQYF
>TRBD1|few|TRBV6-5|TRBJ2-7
TGTGCCAGCAGGGCCGGGGGGACAGGGGGCTCCGAGCAGTACTTC
CASRAGGTGGSEQYF
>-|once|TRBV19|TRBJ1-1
TGTGCCAGTGGGCGGGAGACAGCGAACACTGAAGCTTTCTTT
CASGRETANTEAFF
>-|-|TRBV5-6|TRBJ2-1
TGTGCCAGCAGTCCCCGACGGGGACAATACAATGAGCAGTTCTTC
CASSPRRGQYNEQFF
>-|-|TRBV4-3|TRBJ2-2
TGCGCCAGCAGCCAGGAGCTGACAGTGAACACCGGGGAGCTGTTTTTT
CASSQELTVNTGELFF